Following are 7 T cell receptor beta chains from one sample sequenced in a study of shared clonotypes between healthy human individuals. Method: immunoSEQ multiplex PCR; TCRdb's copy keeps in-frame clones and lacks some. In the table there are 2 million to 2.5 million clones, 85% to 95% of which are singletons. The specimen was naive CD4+ T cells from PBMCs. Subset indicated: CD45RA+ positively selected. These TCRs come from a man aged 18 to 30 in good health. Some clones in this sample may be carry-over from other donors' samples.

J is TRBJ2-1 and V is TRBV4-3; D gene ambiguous. The CDR3 consists of 12 residues. CDR1 and CDR2 from the germline V gene are LGHNA and YSLEER. V lost 1 base, J lost 9 bases, and 7 bases lay in between. The CDR3 DNA follows: TGCGCCAGCAGCCAAGTCGGGCGTGAGCAGTTCTTC. It specifies CASSQVGREQFF.

This chain links TRBV4-1 with TRBJ2-5; TRBD1 might be the D (6 bases). The CDR3 extends over 17 amino acids. The V end was cut by 0 bases, the J end by 1 base, with 15 bases between. Per the germline V gene, CDR1 is MGHRA and CDR2 is YSYEKL. CDR3 coding DNA: TGCGCCAGCAGCCAAGATCAGGGGACAACGTCCCAAGAGACCCAGTACTTC. It is translated as CASSQDQGTTSQETQYF.

CDR3 protein: CASSSLMAVARNEQFF. CDR3 in DNA: TGCGCCAGCAGCTCCCTGATGGCGGTGGCTCGCAATGAGCAGTTCTTC. The V gene is TRBV5-1, the J gene TRBJ2-1; D remains unclear. Trimming left V 3 bases short and J 6 bases short, with 19 bases between. The CDR3 has 16 residues. Germline V gives CDR1 SGHRS, CDR2 YFSETQ.

CDR3 loop: CASSKVSTGKDEQFF. As DNA, the CDR3 is TGTGCCAGCAGCAAAGTTTCAACGGGCAAGGATGAGCAGTTCTTC. The V call is TRBV21-1, the J call TRBJ2-1. TRBV21-1 is a listed pseudogene. The CDR3 spans 15 residues.

V usage is TRBV6-6 and J usage is TRBJ1-1; no reliable D call. The V gene's germline CDR1 is MNHNY and CDR2 SVGAGI (reference sequence). V was cut by 6 bases and J by 1 base, with 12 bases left in between. The CDR3 sequence is 14 residues long. The CDR3 bases are TGTGCCAGCAGCCCTCCCCCAAGGAACACTGAAGCTTTCTTT. Translated, it gives CASSPPPRNTEAFF.

J is TRBJ1-6 and V is TRBV4-3; the D is unclear. There are 16 residues in the CDR3. V dropped 0 bases and J dropped 13 bases, with 19 bases sitting between them. Per the germline V gene, CDR1 is LGHNA and CDR2 is YSLEER. CDR3 protein: CASSQEYPALIFPLHF. Written as DNA, the CDR3 is TGCGCCAGCAGCCAAGAGTATCCAGCTCTTATCTTTCCCCTCCACTTT.

This sequence joins TRBV6-6 and TRBJ2-7; perhaps TRBD2 as D (6 bases). V was shortened by 2 bases and J by 2 bases, with 10 bases between the two germline ends. The length of the CDR3 is 14 residues. Germline CDR1 and CDR2: MNHNY and SVGAGI (reference sequence). The CDR3 region has the DNA TGTGCCAGCAGTTACGGGGGGACCCCCTACGAGCAGTACTTC. It yields the protein CASSYGGTPYEQYF.